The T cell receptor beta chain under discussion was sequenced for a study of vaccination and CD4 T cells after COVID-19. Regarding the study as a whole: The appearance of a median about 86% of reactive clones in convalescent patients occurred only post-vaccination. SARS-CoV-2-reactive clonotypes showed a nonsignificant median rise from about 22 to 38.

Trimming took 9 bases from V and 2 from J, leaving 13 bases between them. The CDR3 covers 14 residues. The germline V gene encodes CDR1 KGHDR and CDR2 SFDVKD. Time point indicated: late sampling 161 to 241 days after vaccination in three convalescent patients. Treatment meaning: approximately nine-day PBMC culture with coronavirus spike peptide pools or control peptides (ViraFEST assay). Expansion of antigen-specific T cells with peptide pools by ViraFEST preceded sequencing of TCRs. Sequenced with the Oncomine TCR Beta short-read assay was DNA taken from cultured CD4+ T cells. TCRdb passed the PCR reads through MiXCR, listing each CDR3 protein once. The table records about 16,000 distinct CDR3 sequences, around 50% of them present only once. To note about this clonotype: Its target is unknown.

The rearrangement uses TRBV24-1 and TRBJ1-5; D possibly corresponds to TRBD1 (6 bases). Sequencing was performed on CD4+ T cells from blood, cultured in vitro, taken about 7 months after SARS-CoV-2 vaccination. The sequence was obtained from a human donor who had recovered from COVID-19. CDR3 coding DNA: TGTGCCACCGGGGGGGAGGGGGGCAATCAGCCCCAGCATTTT. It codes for CATGGEGGNQPQHF.